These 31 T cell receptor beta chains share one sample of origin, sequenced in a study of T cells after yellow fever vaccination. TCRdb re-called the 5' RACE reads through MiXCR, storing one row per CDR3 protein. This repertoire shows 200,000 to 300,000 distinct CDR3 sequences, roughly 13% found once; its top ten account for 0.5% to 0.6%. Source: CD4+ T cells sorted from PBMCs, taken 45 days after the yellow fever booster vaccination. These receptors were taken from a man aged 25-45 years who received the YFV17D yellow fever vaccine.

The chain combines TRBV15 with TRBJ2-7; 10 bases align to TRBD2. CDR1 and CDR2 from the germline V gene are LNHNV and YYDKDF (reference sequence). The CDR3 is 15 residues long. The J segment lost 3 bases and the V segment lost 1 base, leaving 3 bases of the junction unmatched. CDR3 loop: CATSRGTSGIYEQYF. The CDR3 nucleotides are TGTGCCACCAGCAGAGGGACTAGCGGTATCTACGAGCAGTACTTC.

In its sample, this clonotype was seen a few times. DNA for the CDR3: TGCAGCGGGGGACAGGGGAGCACAGATACGCAGTATTTT. It yields the protein CSGGQGSTDTQYF. The J gene is TRBJ2-3, the V gene TRBV29-1; 10 nucleotides line up with TRBD1. V shed 7 bases, J shed 0 bases, and the junction held 1 base outside the gene matches. Germline CDR1 is SQVTM and CDR2 is ANQGSEA. This CDR3 is 13 amino acids long.

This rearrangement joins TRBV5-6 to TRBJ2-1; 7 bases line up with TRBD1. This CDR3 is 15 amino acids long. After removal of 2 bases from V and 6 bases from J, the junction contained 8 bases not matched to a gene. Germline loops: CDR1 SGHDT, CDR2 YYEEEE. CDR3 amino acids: CASSLTGVRVNEQFF. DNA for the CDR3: TGTGCCAGCAGCTTAACAGGGGTTAGGGTCAATGAGCAGTTCTTC.

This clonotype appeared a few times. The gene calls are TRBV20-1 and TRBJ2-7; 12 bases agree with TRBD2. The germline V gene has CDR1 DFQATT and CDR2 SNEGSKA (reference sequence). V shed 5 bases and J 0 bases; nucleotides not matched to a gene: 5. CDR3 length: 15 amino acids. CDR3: CSAAGLAGSSYEQYF. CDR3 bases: TGCAGTGCTGCTGGACTAGCGGGAAGCTCCTACGAGCAGTACTTC.

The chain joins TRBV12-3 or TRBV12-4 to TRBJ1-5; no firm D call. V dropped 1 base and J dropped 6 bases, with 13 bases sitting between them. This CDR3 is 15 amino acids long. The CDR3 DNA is TGTGCCAGCAGTTTAGGTTTAGGGATGAGTCAGCCCCAGCATTTT. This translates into CASSLGLGMSQPQHF.

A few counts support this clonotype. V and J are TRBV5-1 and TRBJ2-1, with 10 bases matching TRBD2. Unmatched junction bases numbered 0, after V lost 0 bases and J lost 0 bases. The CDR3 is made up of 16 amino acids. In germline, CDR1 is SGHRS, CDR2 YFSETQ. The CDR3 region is CASSLASGSSYNEQFF. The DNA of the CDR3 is TGCGCCAGCAGCTTGGCTAGCGGGAGCTCCTACAATGAGCAGTTCTTC.

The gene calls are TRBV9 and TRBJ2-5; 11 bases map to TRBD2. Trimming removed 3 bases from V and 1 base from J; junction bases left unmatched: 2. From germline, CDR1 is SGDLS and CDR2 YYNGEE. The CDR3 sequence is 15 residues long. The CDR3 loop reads CASSAGTSGQETQYF. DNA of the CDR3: TGTGCCAGCAGCGCCGGGACTAGCGGCCAAGAGACCCAGTACTTC.

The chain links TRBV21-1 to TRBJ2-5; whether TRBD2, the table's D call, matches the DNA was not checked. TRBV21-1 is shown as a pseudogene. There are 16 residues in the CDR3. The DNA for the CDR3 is TGTGCCAGCAGCAAAGTAGGGCTAGCGGGAGAAGAGACCCAGTACTTC. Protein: CASSKVGLAGEETQYF.

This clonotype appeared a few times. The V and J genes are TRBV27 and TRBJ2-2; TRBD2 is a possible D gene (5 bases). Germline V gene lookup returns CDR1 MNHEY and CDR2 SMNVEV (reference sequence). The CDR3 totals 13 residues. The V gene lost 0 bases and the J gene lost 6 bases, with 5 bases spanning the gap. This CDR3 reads CASSLSGAGELFF. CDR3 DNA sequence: TGTGCCAGCAGTTTATCGGGAGCCGGGGAGCTGTTTTTT.

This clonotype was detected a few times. CDR3 sequence: CASRITGLGEQYF. Written as DNA, the CDR3 is TGTGCCAGCAGAATCACAGGGTTGGGGGAGCAGTACTTC. The chain employs TRBV6-5 and TRBJ2-7, with D perhaps matching TRBD1 (6 bases). Germline V lookup: CDR1 MNHEY, CDR2 SVGAGI. The V end lost 6 bases, the J end lost 7 bases, and 16 bases lay between the germline ends. The CDR3 is made up of 13 amino acids.

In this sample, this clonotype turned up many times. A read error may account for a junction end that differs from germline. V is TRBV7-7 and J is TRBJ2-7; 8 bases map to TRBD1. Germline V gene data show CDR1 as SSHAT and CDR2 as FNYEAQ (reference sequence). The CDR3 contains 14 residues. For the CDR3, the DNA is TGTGCTAGCAGCCCCGGGACAGGTTCCTACGAGCAGTACTTC. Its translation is CASSPGTGSYEQYF.

The CDR3 bases are TGCAGTGCTAGCTCCCCCAGCGGGGGCTCCTACAATGAGCAGTTCTTC. Residues: CSASSPSGGSYNEQFF. V and J are TRBV20-1 and TRBJ2-1; 8 nucleotides align to TRBD2. V lost 3 bases, J lost 0 bases, and 7 bases stayed unmatched. In germline, CDR1 is DFQATT, CDR2 SNEGSKA (reference sequence). There are 16 residues in the CDR3.

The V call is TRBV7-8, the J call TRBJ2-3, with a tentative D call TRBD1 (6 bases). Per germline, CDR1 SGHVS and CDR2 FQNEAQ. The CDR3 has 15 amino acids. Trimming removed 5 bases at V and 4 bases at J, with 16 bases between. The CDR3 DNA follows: TGTGCCAGCAGCCCGCGACAGGTGGAATCAGATACGCAGTATTTT. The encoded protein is CASSPRQVESDTQYF.

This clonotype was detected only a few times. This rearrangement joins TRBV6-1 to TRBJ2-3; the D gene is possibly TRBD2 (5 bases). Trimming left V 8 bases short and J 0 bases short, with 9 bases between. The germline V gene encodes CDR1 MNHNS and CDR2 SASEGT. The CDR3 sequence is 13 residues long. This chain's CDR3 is CASRESSTDTQYF. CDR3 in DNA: TGTGCCAGCCGGGAATCTAGCACAGATACGCAGTATTTT.

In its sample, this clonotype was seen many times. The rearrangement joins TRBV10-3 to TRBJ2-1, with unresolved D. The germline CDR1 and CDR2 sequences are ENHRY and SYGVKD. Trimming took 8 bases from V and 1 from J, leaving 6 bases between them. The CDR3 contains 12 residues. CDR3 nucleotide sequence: TGTGCCATCTCCTGGTCCTACAATGAGCAGTTCTTC. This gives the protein CAISWSYNEQFF.

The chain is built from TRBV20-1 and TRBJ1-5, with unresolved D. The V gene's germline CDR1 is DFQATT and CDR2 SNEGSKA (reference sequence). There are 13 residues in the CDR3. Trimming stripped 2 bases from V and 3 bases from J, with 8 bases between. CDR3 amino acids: CSARSPFNQPQHF. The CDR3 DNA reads TGCAGTGCTAGATCCCCCTTCAATCAGCCCCAGCATTTT.

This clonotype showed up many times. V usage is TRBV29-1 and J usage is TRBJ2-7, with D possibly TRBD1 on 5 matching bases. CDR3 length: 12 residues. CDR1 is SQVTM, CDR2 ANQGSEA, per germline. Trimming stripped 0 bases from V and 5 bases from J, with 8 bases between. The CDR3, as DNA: TGCAGCGTTGAAGAGGGCAGGGACGAGCAGTACTTC. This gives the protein CSVEEGRDEQYF.

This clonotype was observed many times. The CDR3 nucleotides read TGTGCCAGCAGCTTACTATCCCTCCAGCAGTTCTTC. Translated: CASSLLSLQQFF. This chain joins TRBV7-9 and TRBJ2-1; D uncertain. Germline V gene lookup returns CDR1 SEHNR and CDR2 FQNEAQ (reference sequence). The CDR3 contains 12 residues. V shed 2 bases and J shed 11 bases, with 10 bases lying between them.

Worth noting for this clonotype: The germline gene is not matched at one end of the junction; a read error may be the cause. In DNA form, the CDR3 reads TGTGCCAGCAGCCCCCCGCGGGGACCGAACAACGGGGAGCTGTTTTTT. Its translation is CASSPPRGPNNGELFF. The rearrangement links TRBV3-1 to TRBJ2-2; D is possibly TRBD2 (6 bases). Germline V lookup: CDR1 LGHDT, CDR2 YNNKEL (reference sequence). This CDR3 spans 16 amino acids.

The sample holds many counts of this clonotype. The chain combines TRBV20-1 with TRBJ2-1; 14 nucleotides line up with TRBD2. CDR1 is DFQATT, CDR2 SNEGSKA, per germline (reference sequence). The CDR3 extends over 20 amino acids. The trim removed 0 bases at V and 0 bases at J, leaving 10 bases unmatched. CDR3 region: CSARDSGGLAGGHSYNEQFF. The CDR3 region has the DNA TGCAGTGCTAGAGATTCTGGCGGACTAGCGGGAGGCCACTCCTACAATGAGCAGTTCTTC.

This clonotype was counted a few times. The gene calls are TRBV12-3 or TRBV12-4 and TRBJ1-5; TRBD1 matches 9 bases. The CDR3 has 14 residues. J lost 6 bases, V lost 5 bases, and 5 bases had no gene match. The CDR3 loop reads CASSESTGGQPQHF. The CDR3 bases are TGTGCCAGCAGTGAATCGACAGGGGGTCAGCCCCAGCATTTT.

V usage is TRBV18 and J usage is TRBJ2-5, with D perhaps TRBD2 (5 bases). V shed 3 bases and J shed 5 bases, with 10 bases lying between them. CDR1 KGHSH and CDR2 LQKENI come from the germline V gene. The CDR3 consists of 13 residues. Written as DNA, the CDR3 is TGTGCCAGCTCACCGGGAGTGGGCGAGACCCAGTACTTC. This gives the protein CASSPGVGETQYF. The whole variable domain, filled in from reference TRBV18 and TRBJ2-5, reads NAGVMQNPRHLVRRRGQEARLRCSPMKGHSHVYWYRQLPEEGLKFMVYLQKENIIDESGMPKERFSAEFPKEGPSILRIQQVVRGDSAAYFCASSPGVGETQYFGPGTRLLVL.

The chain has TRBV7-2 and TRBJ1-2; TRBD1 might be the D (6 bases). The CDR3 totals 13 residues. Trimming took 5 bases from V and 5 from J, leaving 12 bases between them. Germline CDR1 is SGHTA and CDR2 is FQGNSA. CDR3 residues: CASSPRTDYGYTF. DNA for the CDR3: TGTGCCAGCAGCCCACGGACAGATTATGGCTACACCTTC. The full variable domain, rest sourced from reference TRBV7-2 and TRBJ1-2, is GAGVSQSPSNKVTEKGKDVELRCDPISGHTALYWYRQSLGQGLEFLIYFQGNSAPDKSGLPSDRFSAERTGGSVSTLTIQRTQQEDSAVYLCASSPRTDYGYTFGSGTRLTVV.

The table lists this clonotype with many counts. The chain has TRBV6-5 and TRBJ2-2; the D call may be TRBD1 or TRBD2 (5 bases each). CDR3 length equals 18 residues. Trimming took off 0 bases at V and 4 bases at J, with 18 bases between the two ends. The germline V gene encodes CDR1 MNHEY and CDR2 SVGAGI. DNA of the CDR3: TGTGCCAGCAGTTACTCTACCTCGTCTCCGAGGGGCACCGGGGAGCTGTTTTTT. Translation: CASSYSTSSPRGTGELFF.

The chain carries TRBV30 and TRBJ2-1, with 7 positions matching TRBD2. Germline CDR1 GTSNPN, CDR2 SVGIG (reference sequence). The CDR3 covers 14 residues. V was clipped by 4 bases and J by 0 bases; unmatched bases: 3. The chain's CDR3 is CAWTSGSSYNEQFF. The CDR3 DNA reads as TGTGCCTGGACTAGCGGTAGCTCCTACAATGAGCAGTTCTTC.

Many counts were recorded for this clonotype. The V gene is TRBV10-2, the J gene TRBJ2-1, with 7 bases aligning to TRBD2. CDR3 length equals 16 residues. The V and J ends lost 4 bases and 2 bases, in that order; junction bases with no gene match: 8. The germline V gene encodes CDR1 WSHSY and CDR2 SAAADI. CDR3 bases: TGCGCCAGCAGTGTCCTAGCGGAACGGCCCTACAATGAGCAGTTCTTC. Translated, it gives CASSVLAERPYNEQFF.

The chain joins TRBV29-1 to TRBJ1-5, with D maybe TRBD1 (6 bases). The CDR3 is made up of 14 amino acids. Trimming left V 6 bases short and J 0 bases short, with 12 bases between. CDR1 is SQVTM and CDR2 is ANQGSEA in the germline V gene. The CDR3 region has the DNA TGCAGCGTAGCTAAGGGGGATAGCAATCAGCCCCAGCATTTT. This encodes CSVAKGDSNQPQHF.

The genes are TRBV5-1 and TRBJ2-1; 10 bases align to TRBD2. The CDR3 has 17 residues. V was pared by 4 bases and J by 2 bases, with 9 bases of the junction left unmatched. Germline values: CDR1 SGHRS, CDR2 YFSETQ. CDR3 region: CASSPPSSGSPYNEQFF. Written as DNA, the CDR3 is TGCGCCAGCAGCCCCCCCTCTAGCGGGAGCCCCTACAATGAGCAGTTCTTC.

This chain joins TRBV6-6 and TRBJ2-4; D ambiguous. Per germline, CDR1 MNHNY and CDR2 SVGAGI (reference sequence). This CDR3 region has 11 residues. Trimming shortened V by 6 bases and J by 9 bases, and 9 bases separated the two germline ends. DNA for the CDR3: TGTGCCAGCAGCCGTAAGAGCATTCAGTACTTC. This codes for CASSRKSIQYF.

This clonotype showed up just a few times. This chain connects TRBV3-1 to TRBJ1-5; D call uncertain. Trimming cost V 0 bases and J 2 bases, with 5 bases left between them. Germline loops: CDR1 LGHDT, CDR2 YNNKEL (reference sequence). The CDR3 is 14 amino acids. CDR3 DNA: TGTGCCAGCAGCCAAGATCGTGGCAATCAGCCCCAGCATTTT. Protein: CASSQDRGNQPQHF.

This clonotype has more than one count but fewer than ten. The CDR3: CASRQLGGDGYTF. The CDR3 DNA sequence: TGTGCCAGCAGGCAGCTGGGGGGTGATGGCTACACCTTC. The chain carries TRBV28 and TRBJ1-2; possibly TRBD1 for D (5 bases). Germline loops: CDR1 MDHEN, CDR2 SYDVKM. The CDR3 is 13 amino acids. Trimming removed 6 bases from V and 6 bases from J, with 14 bases in between.